The entry below describes one T cell receptor (beta chain). The antigen it recognizes is unknown. No base-level quality is on record; no much larger clone is a single base apart. In Seattle, one collaborating source enrolled patients while the infection was active and tracked those patients longitudinally over the course of disease. Collaborating institutions collected whole blood in K2EDTA tubes following their own protocols. For TCRbeta analysis, collaborators shipped samples in one of three forms: frozen whole blood, isolated PBMCs, or DNA extracted from either of those sample types. This sample was included in a study of blood T cell repertoires in COVID-19 (dated by TCRdb to about 2020). Regarding the complete study: Collaborator samples came from the United States, Italy and Spain and covered acute and convalescent phases of COVID-19. The material from the prospective study consisted of cDNA or gDNA derived from T cells, B-cell-depleted T cells, or PBMCs. Deeply sampled blood TCRbeta repertoires from subjects exposed to, actively infected with, or recovered from COVID-19 were included in the dataset. A freely available public database, intended as a resource for researchers studying the immune response to SARS-CoV-2, is where the repertoires were released. The samples were drawn from the first 160 participants of the ongoing ImmuneRACE study and from 1,254 subjects provided by 6 global collaborators. The sample metadata nearly always contained a de-identified subject ID, COVID-19 status, age in years and sex. Where available, HLA class I and class II types were taken from metadata supplied by the sample provider and were not determined by assay-based typing. Findings and caveats that apply to the study as a whole: Clinical and demographic metadata were provided uncurated, with the amount varying by source and participant.

CDR1 is given as SGHTA and CDR2 as FQGNSA, both from the germline V gene. Trimmed from V: 0 bases; trimmed from J: 3 bases; junction bases lacking a gene match: 1. From the cysteine through the phenylalanine, the CDR3 covers 15 amino acids. Only the CDR3 portion is preserved as DNA: 45 bases, with reading frame beginning at the first base. TCRbeta CDR3 regions were amplified from genomic DNA using the immunoSEQ Assay, a bias-controlled multiplex PCR. As for the original processing: Within the assay, amplification of reference gene primers was used to estimate how many nucleated cells each sample contained. To quantify the absolute abundance of each unique TCRbeta CDR3 rearrangement, sequence reads were collapsed and filtered. For each sample, productive Simpson clonality was calculated as the square root of Simpson's diversity index across productive rearrangements. The source is immuneACCESS, and TCRdb retained only in-frame sequences with V and J called. Part of the clones is not carried over; for the studies checked, unresolved V genes explain less than half of this, and the remainder is unexplained. V, J and clone size are those of that table, while D and trimming were read from the DNA. This sample is represented by almost 400,000 clones; 70% to 90% of them were singletons. The top ten clonotypes cover about 2.3% of the sample.

The chain was built from TRBV7-2 and TRBJ2-5; TRBD2 lines up with 10 middle nucleotides. The sequence was obtained from a woman aged 55-70 years with COVID-19, enrolled during active disease. Source material: peripheral blood. The nucleotide sequence reads TGTGCCAGCAGCTTAGCCGGACTAGCGGAAGAGACCCAGTACTTC. It specifies CASSLAGLAEETQYF. The CDR3, completed at both ends by the reference TRBV7-2 and TRBJ2-5 genes, gives the full variable domain GAGVSQSPSNKVTEKGKDVELRCDPISGHTALYWYRQSLGQGLEFLIYFQGNSAPDKSGLPSDRFSAERTGGSVSTLTIQRTQQEDSAVYLCASSLAGLAEETQYFGPGTRLLVL.